This T cell receptor (beta chain) emerged from a study of cytotoxic CD8 clonotypes in ibrutinib-treated CLL. Study at large: Partial response was seen in 24 patients and complete response in 2; after median around six years, around 15 stayed remitted, some 12 progressed. Regarding the study as a whole: Rare overall, public clonotypes shrank or held steady under therapy.

Investigators sought sequencing depths of between 1 in 200,000 and 1 in 1 million T cells. Clones were read by immunoSEQ multiplex PCR, and TCRdb kept only the in-frame ones, dropping some. The data hold 110,000 to 150,000 clones, with about 76% observed a single time. Trimming removed 1 base from V and 7 bases from J, with 10 bases in between. The CDR3 contains 14 residues. Germline V gene lookup returns CDR1 SGHVS and CDR2 FQNEAQ. As concerns this clone: The antigen is unknown.

The rearrangement joins TRBV7-8 to TRBJ1-4; possible D gene TRBD1, 6 bases. The clonotype comes from a human donor with chronic lymphocytic leukemia. The source material was PBMCs, sampled after 24 months of ibrutinib treatment. The CDR3 nucleotides read TGTGCCAGCAGCTTAGGGGGGGCAGGTGAAAAACTGTTTTTT. Protein sequence: CASSLGGAGEKLFF.